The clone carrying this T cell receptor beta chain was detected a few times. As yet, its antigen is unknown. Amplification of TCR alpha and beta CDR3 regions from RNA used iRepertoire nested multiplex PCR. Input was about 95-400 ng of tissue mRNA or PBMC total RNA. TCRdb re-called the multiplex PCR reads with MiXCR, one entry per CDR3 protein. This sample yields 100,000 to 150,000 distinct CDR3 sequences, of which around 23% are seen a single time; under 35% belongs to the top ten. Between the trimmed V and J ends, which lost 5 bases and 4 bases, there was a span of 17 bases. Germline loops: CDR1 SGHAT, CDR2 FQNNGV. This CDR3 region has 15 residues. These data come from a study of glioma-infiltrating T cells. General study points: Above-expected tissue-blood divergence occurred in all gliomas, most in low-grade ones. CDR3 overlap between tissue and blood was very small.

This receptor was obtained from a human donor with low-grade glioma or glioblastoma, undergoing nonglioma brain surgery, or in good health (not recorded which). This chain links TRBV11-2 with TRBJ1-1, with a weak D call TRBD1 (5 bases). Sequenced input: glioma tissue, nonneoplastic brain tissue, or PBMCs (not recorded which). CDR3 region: CASSRTGDFGTEAFF. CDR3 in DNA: TGTGCCAGCAGCCGGACGGGGGATTTCGGCACTGAAGCTTTCTTT. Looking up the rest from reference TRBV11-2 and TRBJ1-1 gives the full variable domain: EAGVAQSPRYKIIEKRQSVAFWCNPISGHATLYWYQQILGQGPKLLIQFQNNGVVDDSQLPKDRFSAERLKGVDSTLKIQPAKLEDSAVYLCASSRTGDFGTEAFFGQGTRLTVV.